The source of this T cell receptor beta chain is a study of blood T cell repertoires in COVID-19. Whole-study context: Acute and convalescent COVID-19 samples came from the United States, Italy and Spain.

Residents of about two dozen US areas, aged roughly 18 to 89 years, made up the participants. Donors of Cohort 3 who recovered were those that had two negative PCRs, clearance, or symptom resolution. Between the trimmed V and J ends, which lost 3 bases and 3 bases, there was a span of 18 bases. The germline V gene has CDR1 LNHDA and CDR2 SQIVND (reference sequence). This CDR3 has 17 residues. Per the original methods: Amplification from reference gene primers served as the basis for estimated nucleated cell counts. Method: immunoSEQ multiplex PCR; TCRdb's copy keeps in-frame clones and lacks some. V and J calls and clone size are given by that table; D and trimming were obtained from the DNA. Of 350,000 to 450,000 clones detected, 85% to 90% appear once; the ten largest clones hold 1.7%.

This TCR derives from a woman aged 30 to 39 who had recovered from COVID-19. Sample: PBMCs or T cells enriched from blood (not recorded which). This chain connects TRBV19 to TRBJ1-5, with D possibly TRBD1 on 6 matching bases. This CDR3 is CASSINQGIRVNQPQHF. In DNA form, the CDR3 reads TGTGCCAGTAGTATTAATCAGGGGATTAGGGTCAATCAGCCCCAGCATTTT. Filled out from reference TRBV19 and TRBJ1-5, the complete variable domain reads DGGITQSPKYLFRKEGQNVTLSCEQNLNHDAMYWYRQDPGQGLRLIYYSQIVNDFQKGDIAEGYSVSREKKESFPLTVTSAQKNPTAFYLCASSINQGIRVNQPQHFGDGTRLSIL.